This T cell receptor (beta chain) was sequenced for a study of CD8+ T cells in alopecia areata (dated by TCRdb to 2017 to 2018). Turning to the overall study: The study used high-throughput TCRbeta sequencing to examine T cell clonal expansion in alopecia areata, in both the C3H/HeJ mouse model and human patients. On the human side, TCRbeta sequencing was run on scalp tissue and on sorted CD4+ and CD8+ peripheral blood T cells from healthy controls and from alopecia areata patients with either patchy or totalis/universalis disease. Scalp clonality was compared across normal scalp (n=4), patchy alopecia areata scalp (n=8), and alopecia totalis/universalis scalp (n=8). RNA was extracted with the PAXgene miRNA kit for fixed scalp, the miRNeasy kit for PBMCs, and the RNeasy kit for mouse skin. TCRbeta CDR3 regions were amplified by immunoSEQ multiplex PCR using 35 Vbeta forward and 13 Jbeta reverse primers. What the work shows at the level of the full study, not this receptor alone: Unlike mouse skin, where gammadelta T cells dominate, normal human skin contains resident alphabeta T cells that get sequenced too, which complicates analysis of the scalp TCR repertoire. Shared TCR sequences between patients were less evident than in mice, which may be partly attributable to HLA diversity in the patient population. Lesional scalp, especially in alopecia totalis/universalis, showed higher clonality and more expanded CD8+ clones than normal scalp, suggesting antigenic drive.

Counted from cysteine to phenylalanine, this CDR3 has 16 amino acids. This entry keeps only the CDR3 DNA: 48 bases, framed from base 1. The receptor library was made with the immunoSEQ multiplex PCR assay. RNA was extracted from all samples and reverse transcribed into cDNA, which served as template for TCR sequencing. SuperScript III was used to make first-strand cDNA, primed with a 2:1 mix of oligo-dT and random hexamers. Amplification bias was assessed with a synthetic immune receptor repertoire, and residual bias was removed computationally. The study's own analysis went as follows. Raw reads were preprocessed to remove errors, and CDR3 was defined by IMGT conventions from the conserved cysteine to phenylalanine. Clonality was computed as 1 minus the Shannon entropy, with the entropy normalized by log2 of the number of productive unique TCRs. Whether each scalp clone was CD4 or CD8 was inferred by checking scalp TCRbeta sequences against the CD4 and CD8 repertoires from sorted blood. Imported from immuneACCESS, the table was reduced by TCRdb to in-frame sequences with V and J called. These copies leave out some clones; in studies compared against another copy, an unresolved V gene accounts for under half, and the cause of the remainder is not known. V and J calls and clone size are copied from that table; D and trimming were computed from the DNA. This sample has 34,000 or so clones in its table, and roughly half of those were observed once. Together, the top ten hold under 50% of the sample.

Peripheral blood and lesional scalp punch biopsies were obtained from patients with alopecia areata. After PBMCs were isolated by density centrifugation and stained for CD3, CD4 and CD8, a FACSAria was used to sort CD4+ and CD8+ T cells. Alopecia areata patients who were not treated were recruited through a multicenter biomarker study. In 4 or 5 patients from the biomarker study, blood CD8+ T cells were sorted further into NKG2D-low and NKG2D-high fractions. To note about this clone: This clone's antigen is unknown. No quality values exist for individual bases; no much larger clone is one base distant.

Sequencing used NKG2D-high CD8+ T cells sorted from blood. This specimen's cell subset or site label, interpreted: sorted CD8+ NKG2D-high blood T cells. This receptor was taken from a human donor with alopecia areata. The rearrangement combines TRBV21-1 with TRBJ2-3; TRBD2 is the table's D call and was not checked against the DNA. TRBV21-1 is designated a pseudogene. The CDR3: CASSVGTSGSSDTQYF. The DNA reads as follows: TGTGCCAGCAGCGTAGGGACTAGCGGGAGTTCAGATACGCAGTATTTT.